A selection of T cell receptor beta chains follows, all from one sample in a study of graft-versus-host responses after intestinal transplantation. Sequencing was performed with immunoSEQ multiplex PCR; in TCRdb, only in-frame clones are kept and a portion is missing. The sample lists about 9,600 clones; around 79% were seen once. This specimen consisted of ileum tissue, obtained about 430 days after intestinal transplantation. Receptor source: a human patient who received an intestinal transplant, so some T cells may come from the graft donor. Each CDR3 is given with its conserved first and last residue. The D gene is left open where the match is weak. Clone size is not always given. Where it is, it says once, few, many or a class for expanded clones.

V,J,D,size,CDR3,DNA
TRBV7-3,TRBJ2-1,TRBD1,.,CASSSSLPGTGEYNEQFF,TGTGCCAGCAGCTCGTCCCTCCCCGGGACAGGGGAGTACAATGAGCAGTTCTTC
TRBV6-6,TRBJ2-5,.,once,CASSYSGSQETQYF,TGTGCCAGCAGTTACTCGGGGTCCCAAGAGACCCAGTACTTC
TRBV14,TRBJ2-3,.,.,CASSQRGNTDTQYF,TGTGCCAGCAGCCAGCGCGGTAACACAGATACGCAGTATTTT
TRBV5-4,TRBJ2-3,.,.,CASSFYLGTDTQYF,TGTGCCAGCAGCTTTTACTTAGGCACAGATACGCAGTATTTT
TRBV19,TRBJ1-1,.,.,CASSSVGGTEAFF,TGTGCCAGTAGTAGCGTAGGGGGGACTGAAGCTTTCTTT
TRBV28,TRBJ1-1,.,.,CAGGGVRDSEAFF,TGTGCCGGGGGTGGGGTCCGGGACTCTGAAGCTTTCTTT
TRBV2,TRBJ2-7,TRBD2,.,CASSGLAGGRDEQYF,TGTGCCAGCAGTGGGCTAGCGGGGGGCAGGGACGAGCAGTACTTC
TRBV27,TRBJ1-2,.,.,CASSLYGYTF,TGTGCCAGCAGCCTCTATGGCTACACCTTC
TRBV15,TRBJ2-7,.,.,CATSRRAGSYEQYF,TGTGCCACCAGCAGACGAGCAGGTTCCTACGAGCAGTACTTC
TRBV4-2,TRBJ2-7,.,few,CASSQEGGLVTYEQYF,TGTGCCAGCAGCCAAGAGGGCGGGCTAGTCACCTACGAGCAGTACTTC
TRBV11-2,TRBJ2-2,.,few,CASSLVRGGRAGELFF,TGTGCCAGCAGCTTAGTTCGAGGGGGGAGAGCCGGGGAGCTGTTTTTT
TRBV5-6,TRBJ2-1,.,.,CASSLEEAADNEQFF,TGTGCCAGCAGCTTGGAAGAAGCAGCCGACAATGAGCAGTTCTTC
TRBV5-1,TRBJ2-1,TRBD1,.,CASSLAGQGSYNEQFF,TGCGCCAGCAGCTTGGCGGGACAGGGATCCTACAATGAGCAGTTCTTC
TRBV28,TRBJ2-3,TRBD2,.,CASRDFIGGGTDTQYF,TGTGCCAGCAGGGACTTCATAGGCGGGGGAACAGATACGCAGTATTTT
TRBV7-8,TRBJ2-3,TRBD2,.,CASSISGGLSTDTQYF,TGTGCCAGCAGCATTAGCGGGGGGCTTAGCACAGATACGCAGTATTTT
TRBV23-1,TRBJ2-7,TRBD1,.,CASSQPGQGAHEQYF,TGCGCCAGCAGTCAGCCGGGACAGGGGGCCCACGAGCAGTACTTC
TRBV19,TRBJ1-2,.,.,CASRGADIRNYGYTF,TGTGCCAGTAGAGGGGCGGACATCCGTAACTATGGCTACACCTTC
TRBV6-1,TRBJ2-1,.,few,CASWGLSYNEQFF,TGTGCCAGTTGGGGGCTGAGCTACAATGAGCAGTTCTTC
TRBV10-1,TRBJ1-1,TRBD1,few,CASSMSRGQGNTEAFF,TGCGCCAGCAGCATGAGCAGGGGGCAAGGGAACACTGAAGCTTTCTTT
TRBV6-6,TRBJ1-1,.,.,CASSYTGAEAFF,TGTGCCAGCAGTTACACCGGGGCTGAAGCTTTCTTT
TRBV6-6,TRBJ1-1,.,.,CASSSAGGNTEAFF,TGTGCCAGCAGTTCGGCCGGGGGGAATACTGAAGCTTTCTTT
TRBV28,TRBJ2-4,TRBD1,few,CASSPWTGNGKNIQYF,TGTGCCAGCAGTCCATGGACAGGGAATGGGAAAAACATTCAGTACTTC
TRBV7-6,TRBJ2-4,.,.,CASSHFSIQYF,TGTGCTAGCAGCCATTTTAGCATTCAGTACTTC
TRBV9,TRBJ2-2,.,.,CASSGSGELFF,TGTGCCAGCAGCGGATCCGGGGAGCTGTTTTTT
TRBV10-3,TRBJ2-5,TRBD1,.,CAIRDTGGETQYF,TGTGCCATCAGGGATACAGGGGGGGAGACCCAGTACTTC
TRBV11-2,TRBJ2-7,.,.,CASSFPRGDGYF,TGTGCCAGCAGCTTCCCCCGGGGTGATGGGTACTTC
TRBV2,TRBJ1-5,.,.,CASSAITGVNQPQHF,TGTGCCAGCAGTGCTATAACAGGAGTGAATCAGCCCCAGCATTTT
TRBV11-2,TRBJ1-6,.,.,CASSSRDIYINSPLHF,TGTGCCAGCAGCTCAAGGGACATTTATATTAATTCACCCCTCCACTTT
TRBV6-5,TRBJ2-7,.,.,CASSFGDQGVYEQYF,TGTGCCAGCAGTTTCGGCGACCAAGGGGTCTACGAGCAGTACTTC
TRBV19,TRBJ2-3,.,.,CASSPPWGGQGDTQYF,TGTGCCAGTAGTCCCCCCTGGGGGGGCCAGGGAGATACGCAGTATTTT
TRBV30,TRBJ1-1,TRBD1,.,CAWTWTGNVKAFF,TGTGCCTGGACTTGGACAGGGAATGTGAAAGCTTTCTTT
TRBV6-5,TRBJ1-1,.,.,CASSYANTEAFF,TGTGCCAGCAGTTACGCAAACACTGAAGCTTTCTTT
TRBV19,TRBJ2-1,.,.,CASSISWGNNEQFF,TGTGCCAGTAGTATCAGCTGGGGGAACAATGAGCAGTTCTTC
TRBV18,TRBJ1-5,TRBD1,.,CASSQGGNQPQHF,TGTGCCAGCTCACAAGGGGGCAACCAGCCCCAGCATTTT
TRBV5-1,TRBJ2-3,TRBD1,.,CASSTDRDTDTQYF,TGCGCCAGCAGCACCGACAGGGACACAGATACGCAGTATTTT
TRBV15,TRBJ1-2,TRBD1,.,CATSRAGQRGYTF,TGTGCCACCAGCAGGGCGGGACAGCGCGGCTACACCTTC
TRBV4-2,TRBJ1-1,.,.,CASSQAETGTEAFF,TGTGCCAGCAGCCAAGCCGAAACCGGCACTGAAGCTTTCTTT
TRBV11-3,TRBJ2-1,.,.,CASSPIAGGVVDEQFF,TGTGCCAGCAGCCCGATAGCTGGGGGAGTCGTCGATGAGCAGTTCTTC
TRBV7-3,TRBJ2-5,.,.,CAVSVLQGRTQETQYF,TGTGCCGTTTCGGTCCTACAGGGACGGACCCAAGAGACCCAGTACTTC
TRBV2,TRBJ1-6,TRBD1,.,CASSLGRQGDRSPLHF,TGTGCCAGCAGCTTAGGGAGACAGGGAGATAGGTCACCCCTCCACTTT
TRBV4-2,TRBJ2-2,.,.,CASSQDNGLNTGELFF,TGTGCCAGCAGCCAAGATAACGGGTTGAACACCGGGGAGCTGTTTTTT
TRBV6-5,TRBJ1-1,.,once,CASSYSIRGTEAFF,TGTGCCAGCAGTTACAGCATTCGGGGAACTGAAGCTTTCTTT
TRBV28,TRBJ2-7,.,.,CASSRRVGASYEQYF,TGTGCCAGCAGCCGAAGGGTGGGGGCTTCCTACGAGCAGTACTTC
TRBV5-1,TRBJ2-5,.,.,CASTWGRGETQYF,TGCGCCAGCACTTGGGGGCGCGGGGAGACCCAGTACTTC
TRBV6-6,TRBJ1-2,.,.,CASSYERGRDGYTF,TGTGCCAGCAGTTACGAGCGGGGGAGGGATGGCTACACCTTC
TRBV19,TRBJ1-2,.,few,CASSIAEGHGYTF,TGTGCCAGTAGTATAGCTGAGGGGCATGGCTACACCTTC
TRBV21-1,TRBJ2-5,.,.,CASSNFWVQETQYF,TGTGCCAGCAGCAACTTCTGGGTGCAAGAGACCCAGTACTTC
TRBV6-5,TRBJ1-5,.,.,CASSYGSPGSNQPQHF,TGTGCCAGCAGTTACGGGTCCCCGGGGAGCAATCAGCCCCAGCATTTT
TRBV7-6,TRBJ2-1,TRBD2,once,CASSSTSGEYNEQFF,TGTGCCAGCAGTTCGACTAGCGGGGAGTACAATGAGCAGTTCTTC
TRBV5-1,TRBJ1-3,TRBD1,.,CASSLGDRASGNTIYF,TGCGCCAGCAGCTTGGGTGACAGGGCCTCTGGAAACACCATATATTTT
TRBV5-1,TRBJ2-5,.,.,CASSSNIQETQYF,TGCGCCAGCAGCTCCAATATCCAAGAGACCCAGTACTTC
TRBV5-1,TRBJ2-3,TRBD1,.,CASSLETGGLTDTQYF,TGCGCCAGCAGCTTGGAGACAGGGGGTCTCACAGATACGCAGTATTTT
TRBV7-6,TRBJ2-2,.,.,CASSLWFRGGENTGELFF,TGTGCCAGCAGCTTATGGTTTAGGGGCGGAGAGAACACCGGGGAGCTGTTTTTT
TRBV10-2,TRBJ1-2,TRBD1,.,CASSARGRLTNDYGYTF,TGCGCCAGCAGTGCCAGGGGGCGCCTCACCAATGACTATGGCTACACCTTC
TRBV19,TRBJ1-5,.,.,CASSTQGYQPQHF,TGTGCCAGTAGTACGCAGGGGTATCAGCCCCAGCATTTT